The 20 T cell receptor beta chains given below trace back to one sample, sequenced in a study of cytomegalovirus exposure and HLA in healthy donors. PCR primers comprised 60 Vbeta and 13 Jbeta primers. TCRdb keeps only in-frame clones here, not all; method: immunoSEQ multiplex PCR. This sample carries approximately 100,000 clones, approximately 72% of them seen once, and the ten largest clones take roughly 3.5%. Sequencing was performed on PBMCs. The source of these receptors is a woman aged 45-60 years in good health and CMV-seronegative.

The table lists this clone with a few counts. The chain joins TRBV7-9 to TRBJ2-3, with 7 positions matching TRBD2. The CDR3 extends over 17 amino acids. V gave up 3 bases and J gave up 4 bases; unmatched junction bases: 13. Germline CDR1 and CDR2: SEHNR and FQNEAQ (reference sequence). The CDR3 here is CASSFTAAGDGADTQYF. CDR3 DNA: TGTGCCAGCAGCTTCACAGCGGCGGGAGATGGTGCAGATACGCAGTATTTT.

This chain links TRBV12-5 with TRBJ2-2; maybe TRBD2 (5 bases). CDR3 length: 15 amino acids. Germline V gene sequence: CDR1 LGHNT, CDR2 FRNRAP. The V and J ends lost 0 bases and 5 bases respectively, with 10 bases between them. The DNA for the CDR3 is TGTGCTAGTGGTTTGGTCCCCCGGGGAACCGGGGAGCTGTTTTTT. It specifies CASGLVPRGTGELFF.

This chain connects TRBV5-1 to TRBJ2-3, with 9 nucleotides matching TRBD2. Germline V gives CDR1 SGHRS, CDR2 YFSETQ. J gave up 4 bases and V 4 bases, and 10 bases lay outside the gene matches. The CDR3 covers 16 residues. The chain's CDR3 is CASSPGLAMGADTQYF. CDR3 sequence (DNA): TGCGCCAGCAGCCCTGGACTAGCGATGGGGGCAGATACGCAGTATTTT.

The chain carries TRBV5-1 and TRBJ2-7, with 7 bases matching TRBD1. Trimming took 7 bases from V and 4 from J; bases not matched to a gene: 11. The CDR3 runs 14 residues. The germline V gene has CDR1 SGHRS and CDR2 YFSETQ. The CDR3 sequence is CASPGTVTPYEQYF. CDR3 nucleotide sequence: TGCGCCAGCCCTGGGACAGTAACCCCATACGAGCAGTACTTC.

The genes are TRBV5-1 and TRBJ2-7; D is perhaps TRBD1 (6 bases). Trimming took 0 bases from V and 6 from J, leaving 16 bases between them. CDR1 and CDR2 (germline): SGHRS, YFSETQ. The CDR3 is 15 residues long. This CDR3 is CASSLVPGDSSEQYF. In nucleotides, the CDR3 is TGCGCCAGCAGCTTGGTCCCAGGGGATTCGAGCGAGCAGTACTTC.

This clone was seen more than once but under ten times. The J gene is TRBJ2-1, the V gene TRBV5-1; perhaps TRBD2 as D (6 bases). The V gene lost 0 bases and the J gene lost 6 bases, with 10 bases spanning the gap. This CDR3 contains 14 residues. In germline, CDR1 is SGHRS, CDR2 YFSETQ. The CDR3: CASSLGGLLNEQFF. Here the CDR3 DNA reads TGCGCCAGCAGCTTGGGGGGACTCCTCAATGAGCAGTTCTTC.

The J gene is TRBJ2-1, the V gene TRBV9; D remains unclear. The CDR3 contains 12 residues. The V and J ends lost 0 bases and 10 bases respectively, with 8 bases between them. From germline, CDR1 is SGDLS and CDR2 YYNGEE. The CDR3 sequence is CASSVGTSEQFF. The CDR3 DNA reads as TGTGCCAGCAGCGTAGGAACTTCCGAGCAGTTCTTC.

The CDR3 coding sequence is TGTGCCAGCAGCGCCGGGACAGCTTATAATTCACCCCTCCACTTT. Protein sequence: CASSAGTAYNSPLHF. The chain employs TRBV11-2 and TRBJ1-6, with TRBD1 matching 7 bases. The V gene's germline CDR1 is SGHAT and CDR2 FQNNGV. Trimming took 5 bases from V and 4 from J; bases not matched to a gene: 5. CDR3 length: 15 amino acids.

The chain links TRBV7-2 to TRBJ1-4; no firm D call. V lost 3 bases and J 8 bases, leaving 16 bases between the germline ends. The length of the CDR3 is 15 residues. Germline V gives CDR1 SGHTA, CDR2 FQGNSA. CDR3 sequence reads: CASSFSLGGWEKLFF. The CDR3 DNA is TGTGCCAGCAGCTTCTCTCTGGGAGGGTGGGAAAAACTGTTTTTT.

Here the CDR3 reads CASSATSRSYNEQFF. In DNA form, the CDR3 reads TGCGCCAGCAGCGCGACTAGCCGCTCCTACAATGAGCAGTTCTTC. This chain connects TRBV5-1 to TRBJ2-1; 7 nucleotides agree with TRBD2. The CDR3 loop spans 15 amino acids. Trimming at V came to 4 bases and at J to 0 bases, leaving 4 bases not matched to a gene. Germline CDR1 and CDR2: SGHRS and YFSETQ.

This clone appeared once. The chain carries TRBV28 and TRBJ2-3; 7 bases line up with TRBD2. Germline CDR1 and CDR2: MDHEN and SYDVKM. Trimming took 3 bases from V and 1 from J; bases not matched to a gene: 10. The length of the CDR3 is 17 residues. DNA of the CDR3: TGTGCCAGCAGTTTCGCAAGCCGGGACTACGGCACAGATACGCAGTATTTT. Its translation: CASSFASRDYGTDTQYF.

The CDR3 sequence is CARLGRLTYEQYF. Written as DNA, the CDR3 is TGTGCCAGACTAGGCCGCCTAACCTACGAGCAGTACTTC. The chain carries TRBV6-4 and TRBJ2-7; a possible D gene is TRBD2 (5 bases). The V gene's germline CDR1 is MRHNA and CDR2 SNTAGT. The CDR3 is 13 amino acids. V was clipped by 9 bases and J by 2 bases, with 14 bases between them.

V usage is TRBV28 and J usage is TRBJ2-5; 8 bases match TRBD2. This CDR3 comprises 14 residues. V shed 7 bases, J shed 2 bases, and the junction held 6 bases outside the gene matches. Germline lookup yields CDR1 MDHEN and CDR2 SYDVKM. Here the CDR3 reads CASNMAGGQETQYF. CDR3 nucleotides: TGTGCCAGCAACATGGCGGGGGGACAAGAGACCCAGTACTTC.

This clone was observed a handful of times. The rearrangement joins TRBV10-1 to TRBJ2-1, with no clear D. The V and J ends lost 0 bases and 6 bases respectively, with 15 bases between them. CDR1 is WNHNN, CDR2 SYGVQD, per germline (reference sequence). This CDR3 region has 16 residues. CDR3 in amino acids: CASSESGLRPPNEQFF. CDR3 bases: TGCGCCAGCAGTGAGTCGGGCCTAAGGCCCCCCAATGAGCAGTTCTTC.

CDR3 nucleotide sequence: TGTGCCAGCAGCCTCCACGGGGGGGAACCCCAGCATTTT. Protein sequence: CASSLHGGEPQHF. The chain has TRBV11-1 and TRBJ1-5; maybe TRBD1 (5 bases). V dropped 5 bases and J dropped 10 bases, with 15 bases sitting between them. The CDR3 has 13 amino acids. Germline CDR1 is SGHAT and CDR2 is FQDESV (reference sequence).

The genes are TRBV5-1 and TRBJ2-5; a possible D gene is TRBD2 (5 bases). From germline, CDR1 is SGHRS and CDR2 YFSETQ. The V end lost 0 bases, the J end lost 1 base, and 13 bases lay between the germline ends. The CDR3 sequence is 16 residues long. CDR3 residues: CASSLGGGASQETQYF. The CDR3 nucleotides are TGCGCCAGCAGCTTGGGAGGAGGTGCCTCCCAAGAGACCCAGTACTTC.

The rearrangement uses TRBV10-2 and TRBJ2-5; possible D gene TRBD1, 6 bases. The V gene lost 0 bases and the J gene lost 5 bases, with 19 bases spanning the gap. CDR1 is WSHSY and CDR2 is SAAADI in the germline V gene. The CDR3 has 17 amino acids. CDR3 amino acids: CASSESARGSRSETQYF. In DNA, the CDR3 is TGCGCCAGCAGTGAGTCGGCCAGGGGAAGTCGATCTGAGACCCAGTACTTC.

The gene calls are TRBV4-2 and TRBJ2-1; 13 bases align to TRBD2. J lost 5 bases, V lost 3 bases, and 4 bases had no gene match. The germline gives CDR1 LGHNA, CDR2 YNFKEQ. CDR3 length: 16 amino acids. CDR3 region: CASSQGLAGLHNEQFF. Written as DNA, the CDR3 is TGTGCCAGCAGCCAGGGACTAGCGGGACTCCACAATGAGCAGTTCTTC.

The V and J genes are TRBV18 and TRBJ2-1, with 9 bases matching TRBD2. This CDR3 is 16 amino acids long. With 5 bases clipped from V and 6 bases from J, the junction kept 11 bases outside the gene matches. Germline V lookup: CDR1 KGHSH, CDR2 LQKENI. The CDR3 nucleotides are TGTGCCAGCTCAAAGTGGGCTAGCGGGACCAGCAATGAGCAGTTCTTC. This codes for CASSKWASGTSNEQFF.

This clone has only a few counts. The CDR3 bases are TGCGCCAGCAGGGGGGGGCCCACGAATTCAGATACGCAGTATTTT. Amino acid sequence: CASRGGPTNSDTQYF. The rearrangement uses TRBV5-1 and TRBJ2-3; the D gene is possibly TRBD2 (7 bases). CDR1 and CDR2 (germline): SGHRS, YFSETQ. V was clipped by 5 bases and J by 4 bases, with 17 bases between them. The CDR3 runs to 15 residues.